This TCR beta chain was found in a study of immune evolution from preneoplasia to lung adenocarcinoma. Study-level results: Top clone frequencies peaked in normal lung, apparently declining through invasive adenocarcinoma.

About this clone: What it recognizes is unknown.

The ends lost 2 bases at V and 5 bases at J; junction bases unmatched: 6. The CDR3 has 16 residues. Germline assignment: CDR1 SGDLS and CDR2 YYNGEE. The data were produced by immunoSEQ multiplex PCR, yet TCRdb's version contains in-frame clones alone and is incomplete. The sample includes 3,000 or so clones, 75% to 90% of them seen just once. Between 2014 and 2017, patients underwent resection in Japan or China. H&E slides confirmed each diagnosis, reviewed by two pathologists independently. Nucleic acids came from premalignant or tumor cells enriched by macro-dissection. The source is a person aged 55-79 years with invasive lung adenocarcinoma. Specimen: FFPE invasive lung adenocarcinoma tissue. This sequence joins TRBV9 and TRBJ2-1; 11 bases are a match to TRBD2. CDR3 sequence reads: CASSVELAGVNNEQFF. CDR3 bases: TGTGCCAGCAGCGTGGAACTAGCGGGAGTAAACAATGAGCAGTTCTTC.